Within the sample, the clone carrying this T cell receptor (beta chain) is medium-sized. Here immunoSEQ multiplex PCR was the method, and the copy in TCRdb shows in-frame clones only, minus some. Counted here are around 62,000 clones, 60% to 80% occurring once; the ten biggest clones make up over 4.5%. This sample stems from a study of PD-1 blockade in mismatch repair-deficient tumors. The CDR3 totals 14 residues. After removal of 2 bases from V and 4 bases from J, the junction contained 1 base not matched to a gene. CDR1 is SGHDT, CDR2 YYEEEE, per germline. This TCR was sampled from an adult with mismatch repair-deficient cancer. The J gene is TRBJ2-7, the V gene TRBV5-6, with 12 bases fitting TRBD2. The sequencing here drew on peripheral blood, taken 2 weeks after starting pembrolizumab. The CDR3 loop is CASSFGTSGYEQYF. The CDR3 region has the DNA TGTGCCAGCAGCTTCGGGACTAGCGGGTACGAGCAGTACTTC. Full variable domain (missing parts from reference TRBV5-6 and TRBJ2-7): DAGVTQSPTHLIKTRGQQVTLRCSPKSGHDTVSWYQQALGQGPQFIFQYYEEEERQRGNFPDRFSGHQFPNYSSELNVNALLLGDSALYLCASSFGTSGYEQYFGPGTRLTVT.